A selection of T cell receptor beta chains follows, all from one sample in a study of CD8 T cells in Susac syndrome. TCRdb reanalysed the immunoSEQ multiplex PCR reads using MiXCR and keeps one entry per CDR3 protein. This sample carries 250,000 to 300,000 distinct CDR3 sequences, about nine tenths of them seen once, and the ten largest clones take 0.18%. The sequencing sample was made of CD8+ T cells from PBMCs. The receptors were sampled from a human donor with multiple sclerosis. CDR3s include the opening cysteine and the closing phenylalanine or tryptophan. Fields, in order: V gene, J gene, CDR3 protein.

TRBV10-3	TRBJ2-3	CAISPSGLGTDTQYF
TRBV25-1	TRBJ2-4	CASSGTGGEGKNIQYF
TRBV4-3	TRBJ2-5	CASSQDPSGGGETQYF
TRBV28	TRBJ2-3	CASSFLADTQYF
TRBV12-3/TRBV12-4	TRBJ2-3	CASRVGRGTSTDTQYF
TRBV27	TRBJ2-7	CASSLSDSFYEQYF
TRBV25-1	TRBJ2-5	CASSVGGGAQYF
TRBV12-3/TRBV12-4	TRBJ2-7	CASSFWQGQGEQYF
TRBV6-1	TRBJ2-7	CASTWTGWYEQYF
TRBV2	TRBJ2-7	CASSEWTTYSYEQYF
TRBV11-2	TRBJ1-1	CASSFGPKEAFF
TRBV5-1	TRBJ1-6	CASSLDQRVSRGSPLHF
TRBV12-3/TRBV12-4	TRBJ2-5	CASSSRPGQNQETQYF
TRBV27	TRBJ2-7	CASSRSSGDFAYEQYF
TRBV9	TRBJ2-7	CASSAGGGSEQYF
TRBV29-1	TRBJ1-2	CSVPDRAVYGYTF
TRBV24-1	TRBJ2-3	CATSDRRTSGTDTQYF
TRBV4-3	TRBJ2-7	CASSQDSGVDEQYF
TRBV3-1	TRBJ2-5	CASSQTSSHQETQYF
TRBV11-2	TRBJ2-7	CASSLAMGRGSYEQYF
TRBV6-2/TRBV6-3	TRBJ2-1	CASSYTTRRGNEQFF
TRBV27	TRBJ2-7	CASSLSAQLVPGYEQYF
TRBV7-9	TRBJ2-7	CASSPSGTGNYEQYF
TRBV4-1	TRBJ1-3	CASSRGTGRLRSGNTIYF
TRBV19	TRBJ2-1	CASSIATRGYNEQFF
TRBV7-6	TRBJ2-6	CASSPSQVGLQAGANVLTF
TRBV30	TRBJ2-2	CAWRRAGDTGELFF
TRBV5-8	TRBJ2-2	CASSLLRTLGATGELFF
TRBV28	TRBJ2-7	CASSLPLALAVTYEQYF
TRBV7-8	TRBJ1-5	CASSPTGQGYSNQPQHF
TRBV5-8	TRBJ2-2	CASSFDEGTGELFF
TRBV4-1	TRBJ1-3	CASSQEPLGAGNTIYF
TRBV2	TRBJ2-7	CASSGGWDYEQYF
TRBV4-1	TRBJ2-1	CASSQDAWGQGAHNEQFF
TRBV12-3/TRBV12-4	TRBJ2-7	CASRRADTYEQYF
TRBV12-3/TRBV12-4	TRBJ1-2	CASSNLGSDGKYGYGYTF
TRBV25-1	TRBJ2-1	CASSELGGLNDNEQFF
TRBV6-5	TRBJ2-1	CASSYSPTGLAGVYNEQFF
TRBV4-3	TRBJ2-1	CASSQGAGGINNEQFF
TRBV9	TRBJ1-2	CASSVTGTYGYTF
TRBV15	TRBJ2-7	CATSRDEGKTLYEQYF
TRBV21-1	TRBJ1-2	CASIRGQLANYGYTF
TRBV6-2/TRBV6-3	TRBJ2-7	CASSYQGSPYEQYF
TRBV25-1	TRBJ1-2	CASSGGGQGPNGYTF
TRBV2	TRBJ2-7	CASSRLDYSYEQYF
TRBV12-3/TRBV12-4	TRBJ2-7	CASSLSFRGAYEQYF
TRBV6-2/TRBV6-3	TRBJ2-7	CASSSLTSGSLRLWEQYF
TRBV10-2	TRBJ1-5	CASRNRDPNQPQHF
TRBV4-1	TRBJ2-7	CASSLYLASEQYF